Each of the 3 T cell receptor beta chains below was sequenced from the same sample in a study of blood T cells in healthy people across ages. For the second PCR, which ran for roughly 6 to 11 cycles, a sample-barcoded 5' primer and a J-beta primer mix were used. TCRdb redid the calling of the 5' RACE reads with MiXCR, one entry per CDR3 protein. The table lists over 450,000 distinct CDR3 sequences, around 24% of them singletons. The data also belong to a second study, concerning T cells of mothers and their children.

What was sequenced was blood. Source of these receptors: a boy between 10 and 17 years old in good health.

The chain couples TRBV6-2 or TRBV6-3 to TRBJ2-7; TRBD1 aligns across 8 bases. Germline lookup yields CDR1 MNHEY and CDR2 SVGEGT. The trim removed 2 bases at V and 6 bases at J, leaving 6 bases unmatched. CDR3 length: 14 amino acids. DNA for the CDR3: TGTGCCAGCAGTTACCCAGGGGGCTTAATCGAGCAGTACTTC. Its translation: CASSYPGGLIEQYF.

This clonotype turned up a few times. This rearrangement joins TRBV4-3 to TRBJ2-7, with TRBD2 matching over 7 bases. The J call may be mistaken, given a closer DNA end match to TRBJ2-5. Germline-derived CDR1 and CDR2 are LGHNA and YSLEER. The CDR3 extends over 14 amino acids. The CDR3 reads CASSQDGRGETQYF. The CDR3 DNA follows: TGCGCCAGCAGCCAAGATGGGAGGGGAGAGACCCAGTACTTC.

V is TRBV12-3 or TRBV12-4 and J is TRBJ2-1; a possible D gene is TRBD2 (5 bases). CDR3 size: 15 residues. V gave up 9 bases and J gave up 4 bases, with 19 bases separating them. The CDR3 DNA reads TGTGCCAGTAAACGGACGCCAGCGGATTACAATGAGCAGTTCTTC. Residues: CASKRTPADYNEQFF.